Described below is a single T cell receptor (beta chain) sequence and its context. This sample was included in a study of blood T cell repertoires in COVID-19. Study context: COVID-19 samples, acute and convalescent, were from the United States, Italy and Spain.

CDR1 MNHEY and CDR2 SVGAGI come from the germline V gene. CDR3 length: 14 residues. The ends lost 6 bases at V and 5 bases at J; junction bases unmatched: 6. Original analysis: By means of reference gene primer amplification, nucleated cell counts were estimated. Sequencing used immunoSEQ multiplex PCR; TCRdb keeps in-frame clones, though not all of them. V and J calls and clone size follow that table, whereas D and trimming were derived from the DNA. The table has 200,000 to 300,000 clones, 75% to 85% seen once. V usage is TRBV6-5 and J usage is TRBJ1-5; 8 nucleotides agree with TRBD1. The source material was peripheral blood. The TCR was taken from a human donor in a cohort sampled during active COVID-19. CDR3 in amino acids: CASRPQGGDQPQHF. DNA of the CDR3: TGTGCCAGCAGGCCACAGGGGGGGGATCAGCCCCAGCATTTT.